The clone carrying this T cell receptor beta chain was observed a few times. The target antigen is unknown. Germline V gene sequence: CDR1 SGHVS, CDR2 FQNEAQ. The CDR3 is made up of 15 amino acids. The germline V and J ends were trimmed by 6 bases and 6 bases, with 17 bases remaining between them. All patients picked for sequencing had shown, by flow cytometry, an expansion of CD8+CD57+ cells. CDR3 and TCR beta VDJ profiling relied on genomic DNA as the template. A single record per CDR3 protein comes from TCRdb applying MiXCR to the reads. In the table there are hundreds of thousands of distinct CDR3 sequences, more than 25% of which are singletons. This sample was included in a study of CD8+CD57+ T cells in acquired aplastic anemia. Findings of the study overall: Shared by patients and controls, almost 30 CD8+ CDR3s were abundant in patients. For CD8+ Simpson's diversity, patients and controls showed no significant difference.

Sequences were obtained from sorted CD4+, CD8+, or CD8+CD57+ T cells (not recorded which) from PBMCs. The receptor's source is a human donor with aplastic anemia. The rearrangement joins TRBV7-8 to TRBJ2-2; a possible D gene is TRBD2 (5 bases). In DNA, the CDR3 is TGTGCCAGCAGGCCTTTCGAGGGCAGGTCCGGGGAGCTGTTTTTT. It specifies CASRPFEGRSGELFF. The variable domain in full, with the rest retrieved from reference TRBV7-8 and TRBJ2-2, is GAGVSQSPRYKVAKRGQDVALRCDPISGHVSLFWYQQALGQGPEFLTYFQNEAQLDKSGLPSDRFFAERPEGSVSTLKIQRTQQEDSAVYLCASRPFEGRSGELFFGEGSRLTVL.